This T cell receptor beta chain is from a study of T cells in women clearing cervical HPV infection. The data were produced by immunoSEQ multiplex PCR, yet TCRdb's version contains in-frame clones alone and is incomplete. This sample's table has about 23,000 clones. Comments on this clone: The read ends 3 residues before the CDR3 terminus; that terminus is restored from the germline J gene.

The J segment lost 6 bases and the V segment lost 5 bases, leaving 9 bases of the junction unmatched. The CDR3 covers 15 residues. Germline CDR1 reads LNHDA; CDR2 reads SQIVND (reference sequence). Source material: blood buffy coat. V usage is TRBV19 and J usage is TRBJ1-4; 7 positions match TRBD1. The clonotype was recovered from a woman between 18 and 70 years old with a cervical HPV16 infection that either progressed to CIN3+ or cleared (not recorded which). The DNA read from the CDR3 is TGTGCCAGTAGTCTTACTAGGGGGCGCGATGAAAAA. Amino acids: CASSLTRGRDEK. The complete CDR3 reads CASSLTRGRDEKLFF.